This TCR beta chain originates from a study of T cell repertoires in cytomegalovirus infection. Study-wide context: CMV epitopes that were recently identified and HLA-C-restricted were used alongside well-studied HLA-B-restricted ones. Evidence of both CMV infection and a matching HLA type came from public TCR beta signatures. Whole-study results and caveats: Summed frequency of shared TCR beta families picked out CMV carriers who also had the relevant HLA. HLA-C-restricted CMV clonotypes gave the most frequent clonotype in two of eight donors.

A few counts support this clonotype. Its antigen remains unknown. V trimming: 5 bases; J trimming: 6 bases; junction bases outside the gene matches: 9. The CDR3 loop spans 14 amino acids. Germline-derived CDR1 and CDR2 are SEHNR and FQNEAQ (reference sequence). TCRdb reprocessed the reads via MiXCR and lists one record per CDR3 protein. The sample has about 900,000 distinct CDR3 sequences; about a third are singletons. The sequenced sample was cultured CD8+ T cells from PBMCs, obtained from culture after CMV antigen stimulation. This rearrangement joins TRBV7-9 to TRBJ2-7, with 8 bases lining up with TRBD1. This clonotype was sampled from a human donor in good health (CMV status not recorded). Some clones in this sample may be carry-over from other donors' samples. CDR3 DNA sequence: TGTGCCAGCAGCAGGAAGGACAGGGCGCGCGAGCAGTACTTC. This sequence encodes CASSRKDRAREQYF.